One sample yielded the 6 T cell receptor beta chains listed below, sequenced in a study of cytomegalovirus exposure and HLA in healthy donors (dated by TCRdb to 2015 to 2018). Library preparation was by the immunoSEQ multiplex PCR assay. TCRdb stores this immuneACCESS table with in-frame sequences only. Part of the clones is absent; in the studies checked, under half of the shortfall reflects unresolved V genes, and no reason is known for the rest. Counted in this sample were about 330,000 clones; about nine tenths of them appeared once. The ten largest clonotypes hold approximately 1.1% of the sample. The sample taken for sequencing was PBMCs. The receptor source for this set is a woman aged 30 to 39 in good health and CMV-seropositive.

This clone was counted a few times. CDR3 sequence: CASSFWTSGYEQYF. The CDR3 DNA reads TGTGCCAGCAGCTTCTGGACTAGCGGCTACGAGCAGTACTTC. V gene TRBV5-6 combines with J gene TRBJ2-7; TRBD2 agrees at 10 bases. CDR1 is SGHDT and CDR2 is YYEEEE in the germline V gene. This CDR3 is 14 amino acids long. V trimming: 2 bases; J trimming: 3 bases; junction bases outside the gene matches: 2.

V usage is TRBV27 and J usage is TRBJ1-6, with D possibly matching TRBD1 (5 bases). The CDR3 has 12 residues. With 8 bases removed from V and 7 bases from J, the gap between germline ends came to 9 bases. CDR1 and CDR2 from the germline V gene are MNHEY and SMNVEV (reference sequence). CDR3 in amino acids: CASGDGNSPLHF. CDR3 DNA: TGTGCCAGCGGGGACGGAAATTCACCCCTCCACTTT.

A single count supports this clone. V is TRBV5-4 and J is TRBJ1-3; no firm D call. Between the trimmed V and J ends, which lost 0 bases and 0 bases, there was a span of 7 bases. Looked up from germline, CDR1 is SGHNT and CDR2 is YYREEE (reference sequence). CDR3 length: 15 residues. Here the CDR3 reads CASSLDRGSGNTIYF. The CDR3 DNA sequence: TGTGCCAGCAGCTTGGACCGGGGCTCTGGAAACACCATATATTTT.

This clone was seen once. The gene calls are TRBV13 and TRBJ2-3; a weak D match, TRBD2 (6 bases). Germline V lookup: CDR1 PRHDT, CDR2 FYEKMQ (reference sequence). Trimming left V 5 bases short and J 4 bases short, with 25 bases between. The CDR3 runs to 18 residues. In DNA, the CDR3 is TGTGCCAGCAGCCCTTGGGGAGGACTTCCTAACATGTCAGATACGCAGTATTTT. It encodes CASSPWGGLPNMSDTQYF.

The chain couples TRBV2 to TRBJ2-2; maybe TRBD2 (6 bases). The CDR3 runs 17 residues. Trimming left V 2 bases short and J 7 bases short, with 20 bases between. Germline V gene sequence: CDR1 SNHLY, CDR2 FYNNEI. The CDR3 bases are TGTGCCAGCAGTGAAAACCCTAGCGCGATATACGGCGGGGAGCTGTTTTTT. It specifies CASSENPSAIYGGELFF.

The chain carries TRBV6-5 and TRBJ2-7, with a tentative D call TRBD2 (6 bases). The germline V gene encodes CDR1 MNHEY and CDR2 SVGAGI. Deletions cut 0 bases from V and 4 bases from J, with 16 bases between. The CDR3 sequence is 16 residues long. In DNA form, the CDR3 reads TGTGCCAGCAGTTACTCGAAGGTCGGGGGAATTTACGAGCAGTACTTC. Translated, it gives CASSYSKVGGIYEQYF.